The source of this T cell receptor (beta chain) is a study of radiotherapy plus CTLA-4 blockade in lung cancer. Background on the study: Objective responses were seen in around a sixth of patients, disease control in around 31%. Findings and limits, study-wide: Reportedly, early blood T cell clone dynamics best predicted response, with interferon-beta.

There are 15 residues in the CDR3. V dropped 6 bases and J dropped 1; count of bases not matched to a gene: 8. Germline V gene data show CDR1 as MNHNY and CDR2 as SVGAGI (reference sequence). Data came from immunoSEQ multiplex PCR; TCRdb stores just in-frame clones and leaves some out. Of 75,000 or so clones listed, 78% were seen once; the top ten hold roughly 7%. A remark on this clone: Its matching antigen is unknown.

The gene calls are TRBV6-6 and TRBJ1-1, with 7 bases identical to TRBD1. This sequence was found in a human donor with non-small cell lung cancer who had a complete response to radiotherapy plus ipilimumab. The sample here was peripheral blood, taken from a patient treated with radiotherapy plus ipilimumab. CDR3 region: CASSNVQGSNTEAFF. CDR3 DNA sequence: TGTGCCAGCAGCAACGTACAGGGGTCGAACACTGAAGCTTTCTTT.